This T cell receptor beta chain stems from a study of blood T cells in healthy people across ages. The study, taken as a whole, reports: Donors of long life had a larger count of naive CD4+ cells and greater diversity than aged donors.

Germline-derived CDR1 and CDR2 are SNHLY and FYNNEI. Trimming took 10 bases from V and 0 from J, leaving 13 bases between them. The CDR3 is 13 residues long. The authors ran a second PCR of 7 to 11 cycles using a sample-barcoded 5' primer and a J-beta primer mix. Every cDNA was tagged by a template-switch adaptor with 12 random nucleotides. TCRdb reanalysed the 5' RACE reads using MiXCR and keeps one entry per CDR3 protein. The sample contains 750,000 to 950,000 distinct CDR3 sequences, less than 70% of which appear only once. This clonotype has just a few counts. As yet, its antigen is unknown. The individuals who served as donors were healthy Caucasians living in Russia, aged roughly 6 to 95. Samples each yielded at least 5.5 micrograms of total RNA.

The material sequenced was blood. The sequence was collected from a man older than 75 in good health. V usage is TRBV2 and J usage is TRBJ2-7; D unclear. CDR3 coding DNA: TGTGCCACTGCCCTGGGCCTCTCCTACGAGCAGTACTTC. Its protein is CATALGLSYEQYF.